This T cell receptor beta chain is drawn from a study of cytomegalovirus exposure and HLA in healthy donors. Germline V gives CDR1 SGHTA, CDR2 FQGNSA. The CDR3 is made up of 15 amino acids. Trimming took 5 bases from V and 7 from J; bases not matched to a gene: 9. 60 Vbeta and 13 Jbeta primers were used in PCR. The table came from immunoSEQ multiplex PCR; TCRdb's copy has only in-frame clones and leaves some out. The table has around 90,000 clones, roughly 85% seen once; the top ten hold 7.4%. The J gene is TRBJ2-2, the V gene TRBV7-2; TRBD2 matches 8 bases. This clonotype was obtained from a middle-aged man in good health and CMV-seropositive. Sequenced: PBMCs. CDR3 residues: CASSPRTSQNGELFF. CDR3 coding DNA: TGTGCCAGCAGCCCTCGGACTAGCCAAAACGGGGAGCTGTTTTTT.